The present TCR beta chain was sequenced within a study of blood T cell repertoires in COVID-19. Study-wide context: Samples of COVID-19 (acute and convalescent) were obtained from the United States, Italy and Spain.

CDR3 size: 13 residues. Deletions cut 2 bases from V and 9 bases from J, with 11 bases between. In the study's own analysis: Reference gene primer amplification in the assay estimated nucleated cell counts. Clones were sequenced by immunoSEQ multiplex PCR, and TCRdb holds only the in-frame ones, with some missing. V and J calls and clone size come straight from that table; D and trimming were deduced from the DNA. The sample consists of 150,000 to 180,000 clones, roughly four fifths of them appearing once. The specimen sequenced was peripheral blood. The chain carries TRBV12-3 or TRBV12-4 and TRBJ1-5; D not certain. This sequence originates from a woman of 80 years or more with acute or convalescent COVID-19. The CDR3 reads CASSLREELPQHF. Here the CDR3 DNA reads TGTGCCAGCAGTTTAAGGGAGGAGCTGCCCCAGCATTTT.